The next 32 T cell receptor beta chains were all read from a single sample in a study of blood T cell repertoires in COVID-19. Sequencing was performed with immunoSEQ multiplex PCR; in TCRdb, only in-frame clones are kept and a portion is missing. The top ten hold roughly 32% of the sample, which has about 33,000 clones, around four fifths seen once. The sample comprised peripheral blood. Receptor source: an older man with acute or convalescent COVID-19.

The rearrangement links TRBV5-1 to TRBJ1-4, with D perhaps matching TRBD1 (6 bases). The CDR3 extends over 14 amino acids. V lost 0 bases, J lost 5 bases, and 8 bases lay in between. From germline, CDR1 is SGHRS and CDR2 YFSETQ. This chain's CDR3 is CASSLEQGNEKLFF. For the CDR3, the DNA is TGCGCCAGCAGCTTGGAACAGGGAAATGAAAAACTGTTTTTT.

This rearrangement joins TRBV25-1 to TRBJ2-1, with a possible D match to TRBD2 (5 bases). V lost 7 bases, J lost 4 bases, and 17 bases lay in between. The germline CDR1 and CDR2 sequences are MGHDK and SYGVNS. The CDR3 length is 15 residues. CDR3 loop: CASMGPVRGYNEQFF. The CDR3 nucleotides read TGTGCCAGCATGGGCCCGGTACGGGGTTACAATGAGCAGTTCTTC.

The chain uses TRBV10-3 and TRBJ2-1, with D possibly matching TRBD2 (7 bases). This CDR3 region has 15 residues. From germline, CDR1 is ENHRY and CDR2 SYGVKD. Trimming pared 4 bases from V and 5 bases from J, leaving 15 bases between. CDR3 amino acids: CAISVGLGGNNEQFF. Written as DNA, the CDR3 is TGTGCCATCAGTGTTGGACTAGGGGGAAACAATGAGCAGTTCTTC.

Judged by abundance, this clone is medium-sized (0.01 to 0.1%). The V call is TRBV5-1, the J call TRBJ1-1, with D possibly TRBD1 on 6 matching bases. Germline values: CDR1 SGHRS, CDR2 YFSETQ. The V end was cut by 2 bases, the J end by 5 bases, with 16 bases between. This CDR3 contains 15 residues. The CDR3 DNA reads TGCGCCAGCAGCTTAATCTCGGGGGGCAGTACTGAAGCTTTCTTT. This encodes CASSLISGGSTEAFF.

The rearrangement links TRBV7-3 to TRBJ2-3; 8 positions match TRBD1. The CDR3 runs to 17 residues. Germline V CDR1 and CDR2: SGHTA, FQGTGA. J lost 2 bases, V lost 0 bases, and 7 bases had no gene match. The CDR3: CASSLTGQGPITDTQYF. The CDR3 region has the DNA TGTGCCAGCAGCTTAACTGGACAGGGACCTATCACAGATACGCAGTATTTT.

This clone was counted once. V and J are TRBV3-1 (or the pseudogene TRBV3-2) and TRBJ1-1; weak D call: TRBD1 (5 bases). The V and J ends lost 4 bases and 5 bases respectively, with 20 bases between them. Germline CDR1 is LGHDT and CDR2 is YNNKEL (reference sequence). The CDR3 is made up of 16 amino acids. CDR3 residues: CASSPGSGRGKTEAFF. The CDR3 DNA is TGTGCCAGCAGCCCAGGGTCGGGGCGGGGAAAAACTGAAGCTTTCTTT.

The CDR3, as DNA: TGTGCCAGCAGCCAAGACCTCGGGGGGGGCCGAAATGAGCAGTTCTTC. Translating it yields CASSQDLGGGRNEQFF. The chain carries TRBV4-2 and TRBJ2-1; TRBD2 matches at 8 bases. Germline CDR1 reads LGHNA; CDR2 reads YNFKEQ. Unmatched junction bases numbered 8, after V lost 0 bases and J lost 7 bases. The CDR3 length is 16 residues.

The chain has TRBV7-9 and TRBJ1-1; D is undetermined. Trimming took off 5 bases at V and 4 bases at J, with 14 bases between the two ends. CDR3 length: 14 amino acids. CDR1 and CDR2 (germline): SEHNR, FQNEAQ (reference sequence). CDR3 in amino acids: CASSGRRWGTEAFF. DNA of the CDR3: TGTGCCAGCAGCGGAAGGAGGTGGGGCACTGAAGCTTTCTTT.

The chain has TRBV11-3 and TRBJ1-1; D perhaps matches TRBD1 (5 bases). CDR3 length: 14 residues. The V gene's germline CDR1 is SGHNT and CDR2 YENEEA. Trimming took 5 bases from V and 4 from J, leaving 14 bases between them. This chain's CDR3 is CASSETGGVTEAFF. CDR3 sequence (DNA): TGTGCCAGCAGCGAAACTGGGGGGGTCACTGAAGCTTTCTTT.

Written as DNA, the CDR3 is TGTGCCAGCAGCCAGCGGTCGGATGAGCAGTTCTTC. This translates into CASSQRSDEQFF. The chain links TRBV6-6 to TRBJ2-1; tentatively, D is TRBD2 (5 bases). This CDR3 spans 12 amino acids. Trimming took 6 bases from V and 8 from J, leaving 11 bases between them. Germline values: CDR1 MNHNY, CDR2 SVGAGI (reference sequence).

This sequence joins TRBV7-2 and TRBJ2-5; 10 bases fit TRBD2. CDR3 length: 15 amino acids. Trimming removed 3 bases from V and 2 bases from J; junction bases left unmatched: 3. Germline V CDR1 and CDR2: SGHTA, FQGNSA. The CDR3 nucleotides read TGTGCCAGCAGCTTTAGCGGGGGGACGCAAGAGACCCAGTACTTC. It yields the protein CASSFSGGTQETQYF.

The genes are TRBV11-2 and TRBJ2-5; 10 nucleotides agree with TRBD2. The V and J ends lost 1 base and 6 bases, in that order; junction bases with no gene match: 8. Germline values: CDR1 SGHAT, CDR2 FQNNGV. This CDR3 spans 16 amino acids. CDR3 region: CASSLASGGASKTQYF. The CDR3 bases are TGTGCCAGCAGCTTAGCGAGCGGGGGGGCCTCGAAGACCCAGTACTTC. The full variable domain, rest sourced from reference TRBV11-2 and TRBJ2-5, is EAGVAQSPRYKIIEKRQSVAFWCNPISGHATLYWYQQILGQGPKLLIQFQNNGVVDDSQLPKDRFSAERLKGVDSTLKIQPAKLEDSAVYLCASSLASGGASKTQYFGPGTRLLVL.

This CDR3 reads CASSATSTGELFF. The CDR3 region has the DNA TGTGCCAGCAGCGCGACTAGCACCGGGGAGCTGTTTTTT. V and J are TRBV7-2 and TRBJ2-2; D is perhaps TRBD2 (6 bases). The ends were cut back, 5 bases at V and 4 bases at J, with 8 bases in the middle. Per germline, CDR1 SGHTA and CDR2 FQGNSA. This CDR3 has 13 residues.

V and J are TRBV7-9 and TRBJ1-1; 7 bases align to TRBD1. CDR1 and CDR2 (germline): SEHNR, FQNEAQ (reference sequence). The V gene end was trimmed by 8 bases and the J gene end by 5 bases; junction bases not matched to a gene: 8. The CDR3 has 13 residues. CDR3 nucleotides: TGTGCCAGCCTCGATTACAGGGGAACTGAAGCTTTCTTT. It yields the protein CASLDYRGTEAFF. Based on the CDR3 plus reference TRBV7-9 and TRBJ1-1, the full variable domain is DTGVSQNPRHKITKRGQNVTFRCDPISEHNRLYWYRQTLGQGPEFLTYFQNEAQLEKSRLLSDRFSAERPKGSFSTLEIQRTEQGDSAMYLCASLDYRGTEAFFGQGTRLTVV.

The sample holds one count of this clone. V usage is TRBV6-4 and J usage is TRBJ2-7, with 9 positions matching TRBD1. The CDR3 extends over 15 amino acids. Germline loops: CDR1 MRHNA, CDR2 SNTAGT. With 10 bases clipped from V and 3 bases from J, the junction kept 13 bases outside the gene matches. In DNA form, the CDR3 reads TGTGCCAACCTAGACAGGGGGGAACTCAACTACGAGCAGTACTTC. Translated: CANLDRGELNYEQYF.

The chain combines TRBV18 with TRBJ2-3, with TRBD2 identical over 8 bases. CDR3 length: 15 residues. J lost 1 base, V lost 2 bases, and 2 bases had no gene match. CDR1 and CDR2 (germline): KGHSH, LQKENI. The CDR3 region has the DNA TGTGCCAGCTCACCATTGCGGGGGGGCACAGATACGCAGTATTTT. Translation gives CASSPLRGGTDTQYF.

The chain is built from TRBV3-1 (or the pseudogene TRBV3-2) and TRBJ2-2, with 12 bases matching TRBD2. This CDR3 spans 16 amino acids. Trimming at V came to 3 bases and at J to 6 bases, leaving 5 bases not matched to a gene. Germline V gives CDR1 LGHDT, CDR2 YNNKEL (reference sequence). The CDR3 spells CASSQTSGGVAGELFF. CDR3 bases: TGTGCCAGCAGCCAGACTAGCGGGGGCGTAGCCGGGGAGCTGTTTTTT.

The genes are TRBV3-1 (or the pseudogene TRBV3-2) and TRBJ1-5, with D perhaps TRBD1 (5 bases). Germline lookup yields CDR1 LGHDT and CDR2 YNNKEL (reference sequence). The CDR3 is 14 amino acids. The V and J ends lost 0 bases and 2 bases respectively, with 5 bases between them. The chain's CDR3 is CASSQETGNQPQHF. As DNA, the CDR3 is TGTGCCAGCAGCCAAGAGACAGGCAATCAGCCCCAGCATTTT.

The table lists this clone with a few counts. The chain employs TRBV3-1 (or the pseudogene TRBV3-2) and TRBJ1-1; TRBD1 is a possible D gene (5 bases). This CDR3 spans 12 amino acids. Looked up from germline, CDR1 is LGHDT and CDR2 is YNNKEL (reference sequence). Between the trimmed V and J ends, which lost 2 bases and 11 bases, there was a span of 12 bases. The CDR3 here is CASSQLGGRAFF. Written as DNA, the CDR3 is TGTGCCAGCAGCCAACTGGGGGGACGCGCTTTCTTT.

The chain uses TRBV5-1 and TRBJ2-3; D is possibly TRBD2 (6 bases). The CDR3 consists of 17 residues. Trimming removed 0 bases from V and 2 bases from J, with 16 bases in between. Germline V gene lookup returns CDR1 SGHRS and CDR2 YFSETQ. The CDR3 bases are TGCGCCAGCAGCTTGGCCGTGGATAGCGGCCTCACAGATACGCAGTATTTT. Protein product: CASSLAVDSGLTDTQYF.

There are a few counts of this clone. The genes are TRBV18 and TRBJ2-5, with D hard to call. Trimming left V 2 bases short and J 0 bases short, with 7 bases between. The CDR3 contains 14 residues. Germline-derived CDR1 and CDR2 are KGHSH and LQKENI. The CDR3 DNA follows: TGTGCCAGCTCACCAGTAACATACCAAGAGACCCAGTACTTC. It codes for CASSPVTYQETQYF.

This clone was counted many times. This chain uses TRBV6-2 or TRBV6-3 with TRBJ2-6, with a weak D call TRBD1 (5 bases). V dropped 6 bases and J dropped 0 bases, with 9 bases sitting between them. The CDR3 runs 15 residues. CDR1 is MNHEY, CDR2 SVGEGT, per germline. The DNA of the CDR3 is TGTGCCAGCAGCCTCAGGGTCTCTGGGGCCAACGTCCTGACTTTC. It translates to CASSLRVSGANVLTF.

V gene TRBV5-1 combines with J gene TRBJ2-5, with D hard to call. Germline V gene lookup returns CDR1 SGHRS and CDR2 YFSETQ. The CDR3 contains 14 residues. V shed 1 base and J shed 2 bases, with 9 bases lying between them. CDR3 protein: CASSLRQAQETQYF. The CDR3 region has the DNA TGCGCCAGCAGCTTGAGGCAGGCACAAGAGACCCAGTACTTC.

This rearrangement joins TRBV9 to TRBJ2-7, with TRBD1 matching 7 bases. The CDR3 contains 14 residues. Germline lookup yields CDR1 SGDLS and CDR2 YYNGEE. The V gene end was trimmed by 3 bases and the J gene end by 2 bases; junction bases not matched to a gene: 5. The CDR3 protein is CASSEGQTTYEQYF. CDR3 in DNA: TGTGCCAGCAGCGAGGGACAGACCACCTACGAGCAGTACTTC.

The chain combines TRBV5-1 with TRBJ2-1, with a tentative D call TRBD1 (6 bases). In germline, CDR1 is SGHRS, CDR2 YFSETQ. V shed 6 bases and J shed 10 bases, with 17 bases lying between them. This CDR3 has 13 residues. CDR3: CASKQGHQGEQFF. CDR3 coding DNA: TGCGCCAGCAAACAGGGCCACCAAGGGGAGCAGTTCTTC.

This chain joins TRBV19 and TRBJ1-5; D gene unclear. Germline assignment: CDR1 LNHDA and CDR2 SQIVND (reference sequence). V shed 11 bases and J shed 0 bases, with 20 bases lying between them. The CDR3 is 16 residues long. CDR3 sequence reads: CAASVEASYSNQPQHF. The CDR3 coding sequence is TGTGCCGCGTCAGTAGAGGCATCTTATAGCAATCAGCCCCAGCATTTT.

The chain joins TRBV5-6 to TRBJ2-5, with 8 positions matching TRBD1. CDR3 length equals 15 residues. In germline, CDR1 is SGHDT, CDR2 YYEEEE. Trimming removed 5 bases from V and 5 bases from J; junction bases left unmatched: 11. CDR3 sequence: CASRAQQGVWETQYF. Here the CDR3 DNA reads TGTGCCAGCAGGGCCCAACAGGGGGTTTGGGAGACCCAGTACTTC.

The chain links TRBV11-2 to TRBJ2-7; 11 bases agree with TRBD2. CDR3 size: 14 residues. After removal of 6 bases from V and 1 base from J, the junction contained 2 bases not matched to a gene. In germline, CDR1 is SGHAT, CDR2 FQNNGV. The CDR3 bases are TGTGCCAGCAGGTCTAGCGGGGGGTCCTACGAGCAGTACTTC. Its translation: CASRSSGGSYEQYF.

V usage is TRBV5-1 and J usage is TRBJ2-5, with 13 bases fitting TRBD2. Germline CDR1 SGHRS, CDR2 YFSETQ. The junction had 6 bases not matched to a gene; V was cut back by 3 bases and J by 4 bases. The CDR3 has 16 amino acids. Here the CDR3 DNA reads TGCGCCAGCAGCTCGGGGACTAGCGGGGCGGGAGAGACCCAGTACTTC. Protein sequence: CASSSGTSGAGETQYF.

J is TRBJ1-1 and V is TRBV7-8, with D perhaps matching TRBD1 (6 bases). The V gene's germline CDR1 is SGHVS and CDR2 FQNEAQ. The V end was cut by 3 bases, the J end by 3 bases, with 17 bases between. This CDR3 is 16 amino acids long. The CDR3 bases are TGTGCCAGCAGCTTCGAAACAGGGTACGGGGACACTGAAGCTTTCTTT. Its protein product is CASSFETGYGDTEAFF.

This sequence joins TRBV5-4 and TRBJ2-3; 8 bases agree with TRBD2. This CDR3 comprises 20 residues. Trimming removed 4 bases from V and 3 bases from J; junction bases left unmatched: 22. Germline V gene lookup returns CDR1 SGHNT and CDR2 YYREEE (reference sequence). The CDR3 DNA sequence: TGTGCCAGCAGCCCCGGGACACCCGGATCTAGCGGGTTTGTGACAGATACGCAGTATTTT. As protein: CASSPGTPGSSGFVTDTQYF.

This clone was seen only once. CDR3 residues: CASSWTSGTDTQYF. The DNA for the CDR3 is TGTGCCAGCAGTTGGACTAGCGGCACAGATACGCAGTATTTT. The genes are TRBV6-4 and TRBJ2-3; 9 bases match TRBD2. Trimming took 5 bases from V and 1 from J; bases not matched to a gene: 1. CDR1 is MRHNA and CDR2 is SNTAGT in the germline V gene. The CDR3 loop spans 14 amino acids.